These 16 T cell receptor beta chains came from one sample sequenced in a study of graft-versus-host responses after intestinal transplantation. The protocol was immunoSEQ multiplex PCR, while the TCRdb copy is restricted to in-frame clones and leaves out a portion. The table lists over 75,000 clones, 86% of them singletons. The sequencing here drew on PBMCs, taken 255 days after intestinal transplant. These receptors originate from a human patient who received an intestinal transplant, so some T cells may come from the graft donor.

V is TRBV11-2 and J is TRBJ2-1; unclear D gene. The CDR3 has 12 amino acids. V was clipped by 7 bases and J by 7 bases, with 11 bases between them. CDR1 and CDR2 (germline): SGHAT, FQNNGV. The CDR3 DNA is TGTGCCAGCAACCGCTGGCAGAATGAGCAGTTCTTC. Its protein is CASNRWQNEQFF.

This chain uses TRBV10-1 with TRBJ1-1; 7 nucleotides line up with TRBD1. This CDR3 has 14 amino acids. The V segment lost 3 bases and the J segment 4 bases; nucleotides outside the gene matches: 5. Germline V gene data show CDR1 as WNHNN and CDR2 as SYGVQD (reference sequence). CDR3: CASSERGPGTEAFF. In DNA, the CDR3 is TGCGCCAGCAGTGAAAGGGGGCCCGGCACTGAAGCTTTCTTT.

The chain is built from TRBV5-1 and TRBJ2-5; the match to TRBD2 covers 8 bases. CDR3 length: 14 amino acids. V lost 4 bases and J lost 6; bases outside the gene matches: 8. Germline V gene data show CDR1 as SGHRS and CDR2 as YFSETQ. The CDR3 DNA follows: TGCGCCAGCAGCCCGGGGGGGCAGGGACAGACCCAGTACTTC. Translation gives CASSPGGQGQTQYF.

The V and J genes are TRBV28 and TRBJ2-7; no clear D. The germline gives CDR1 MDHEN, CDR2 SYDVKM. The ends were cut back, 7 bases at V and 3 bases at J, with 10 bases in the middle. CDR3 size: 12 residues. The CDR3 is CASTPTGYEQYF. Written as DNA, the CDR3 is TGTGCCAGCACCCCGACGGGCTACGAGCAGTACTTC.

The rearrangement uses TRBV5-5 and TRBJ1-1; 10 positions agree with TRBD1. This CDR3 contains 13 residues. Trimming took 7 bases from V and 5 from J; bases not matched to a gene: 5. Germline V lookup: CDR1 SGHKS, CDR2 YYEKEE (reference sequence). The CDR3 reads CASGRDRGTEAFF. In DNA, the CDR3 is TGTGCCAGCGGTCGGGACAGGGGAACTGAAGCTTTCTTT.

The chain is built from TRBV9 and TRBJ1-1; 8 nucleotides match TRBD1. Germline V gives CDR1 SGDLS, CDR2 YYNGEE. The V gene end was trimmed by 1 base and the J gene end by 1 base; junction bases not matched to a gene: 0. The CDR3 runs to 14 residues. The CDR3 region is CASSVQGANTEAFF. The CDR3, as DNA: TGTGCCAGCAGCGTACAGGGGGCGAACACTGAAGCTTTCTTT.

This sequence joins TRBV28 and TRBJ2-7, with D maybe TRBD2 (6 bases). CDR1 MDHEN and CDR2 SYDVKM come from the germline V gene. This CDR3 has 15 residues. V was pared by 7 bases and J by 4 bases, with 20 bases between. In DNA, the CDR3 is TGTGCCAGCACCTCATTGTCGGGAGTAGCATACGAGCAGTACTTC. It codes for CASTSLSGVAYEQYF. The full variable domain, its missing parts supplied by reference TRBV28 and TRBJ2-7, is DVKVTQSSRYLVKRTGEKVFLECVQDMDHENMFWYRQDPGLGLRLIYFSYDVKMKEKGDIPEGYSVSREKKERFSLILESASTNQTSMYLCASTSLSGVAYEQYFGPGTRLTVT.

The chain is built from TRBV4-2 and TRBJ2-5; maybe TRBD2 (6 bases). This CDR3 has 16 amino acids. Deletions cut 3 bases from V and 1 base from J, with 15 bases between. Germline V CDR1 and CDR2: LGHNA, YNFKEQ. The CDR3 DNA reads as TGTGCCAGCAGCCATTTCTCGCGGGAAGGCCAAGAGACCCAGTACTTC. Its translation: CASSHFSREGQETQYF.

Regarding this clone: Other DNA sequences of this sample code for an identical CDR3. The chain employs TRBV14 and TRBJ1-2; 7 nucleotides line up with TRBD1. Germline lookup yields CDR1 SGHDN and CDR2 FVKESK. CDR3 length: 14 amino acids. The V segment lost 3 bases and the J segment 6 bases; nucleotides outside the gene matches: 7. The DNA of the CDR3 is TGTGCCAGCAGCCACCCTAAGACAGGGAATGGCTACACCTTC. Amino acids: CASSHPKTGNGYTF.

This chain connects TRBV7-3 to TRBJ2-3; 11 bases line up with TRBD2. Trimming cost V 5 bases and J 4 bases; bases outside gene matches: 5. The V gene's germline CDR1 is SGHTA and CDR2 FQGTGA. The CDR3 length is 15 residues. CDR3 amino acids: CASSLLSGRADTQYF. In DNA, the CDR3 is TGTGCCAGCAGCCTACTTAGCGGGAGGGCAGATACGCAGTATTTT. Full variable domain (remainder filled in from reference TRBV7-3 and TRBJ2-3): GAGVSQTPSNKVTEKGKYVELRCDPISGHTALYWYRQSLGQGPEFLIYFQGTGAADDSGLPNDRFFAVRPEGSVSTLKIQRTERGDSAVYLCASSLLSGRADTQYFGPGTRLTVL.

The chain's CDR3 is CASSSGTGNTEAFF. CDR3 DNA: TGTGCCAGCAGCTCCGGGACAGGAAACACTGAAGCTTTCTTT. The rearrangement uses TRBV7-6 and TRBJ1-1; the match to TRBD1 covers 8 bases. This CDR3 has 14 amino acids. From germline, CDR1 is SGHVS and CDR2 FNYEAQ. J lost 2 bases, V lost 4 bases, and 3 bases had no gene match.

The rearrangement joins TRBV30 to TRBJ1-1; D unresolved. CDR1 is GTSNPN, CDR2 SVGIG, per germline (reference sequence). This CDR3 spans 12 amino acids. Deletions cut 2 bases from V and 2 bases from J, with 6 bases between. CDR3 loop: CAWSWVNTEAFF. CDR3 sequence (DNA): TGTGCCTGGAGTTGGGTAAACACTGAAGCTTTCTTT.

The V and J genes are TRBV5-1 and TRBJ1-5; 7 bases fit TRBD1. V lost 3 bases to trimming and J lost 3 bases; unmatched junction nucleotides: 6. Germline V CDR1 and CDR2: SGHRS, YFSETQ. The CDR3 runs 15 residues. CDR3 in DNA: TGCGCCAGCAGCTACGGGACAGCGCCCAATCAGCCCCAGCATTTT. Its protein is CASSYGTAPNQPQHF.

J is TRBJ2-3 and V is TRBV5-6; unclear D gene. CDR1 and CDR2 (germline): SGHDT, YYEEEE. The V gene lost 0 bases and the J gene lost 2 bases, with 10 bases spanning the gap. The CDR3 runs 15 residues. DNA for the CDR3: TGTGCCAGCAGCTTGGGGCCGTCGCACACAGATACGCAGTATTTT. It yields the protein CASSLGPSHTDTQYF.

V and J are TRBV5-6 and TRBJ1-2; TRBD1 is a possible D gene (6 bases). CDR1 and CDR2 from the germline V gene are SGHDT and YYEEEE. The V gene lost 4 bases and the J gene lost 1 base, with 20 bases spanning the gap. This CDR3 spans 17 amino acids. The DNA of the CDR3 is TGTGCCAGCAGCCCGATGTGGCAGGGGAGTAGTAACTATGGCTACACCTTC. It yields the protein CASSPMWQGSSNYGYTF. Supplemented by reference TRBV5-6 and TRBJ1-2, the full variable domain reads DAGVTQSPTHLIKTRGQQVTLRCSPKSGHDTVSWYQQALGQGPQFIFQYYEEEERQRGNFPDRFSGHQFPNYSSELNVNALLLGDSALYLCASSPMWQGSSNYGYTFGSGTRLTVV.

The CDR3 nucleotides read TGTGCCAGCAGCTTAATCGGGGGCTCGGGTCAGCCCCAGCATTTT. Its protein product is CASSLIGGSGQPQHF. The rearrangement uses TRBV7-3 and TRBJ1-5; D might be TRBD1 (6 bases). V was shortened by 1 base and J by 6 bases, with 13 bases between the two germline ends. Germline values: CDR1 SGHTA, CDR2 FQGTGA. This CDR3 has 15 residues.